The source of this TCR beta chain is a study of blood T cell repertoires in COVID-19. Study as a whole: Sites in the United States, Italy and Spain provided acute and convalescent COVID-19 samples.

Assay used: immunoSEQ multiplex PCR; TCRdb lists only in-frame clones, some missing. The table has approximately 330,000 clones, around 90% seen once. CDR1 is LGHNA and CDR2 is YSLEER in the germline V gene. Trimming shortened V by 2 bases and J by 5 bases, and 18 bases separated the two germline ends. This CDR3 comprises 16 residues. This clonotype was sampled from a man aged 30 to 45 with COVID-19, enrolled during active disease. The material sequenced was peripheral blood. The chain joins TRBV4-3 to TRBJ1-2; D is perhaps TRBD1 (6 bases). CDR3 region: CASSQTHSGVGYGYTF. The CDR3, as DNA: TGCGCCAGCAGCCAAACTCATTCAGGGGTGGGGTATGGCTACACCTTC.